One sample yielded the 21 T cell receptor beta chains listed below, sequenced in a study of T cell changes during pregnancy in multiple sclerosis. TCRdb's table, derived via immunoSEQ multiplex PCR, lists solely in-frame clones and lacks some. The sample holds roughly 80,000 clones, 90% to 95% seen once. The source was peripheral blood, collected before pregnancy. These receptors were collected from a female donor with multiple sclerosis, enrolled in a pregnancy study.

The J gene is TRBJ2-3, the V gene TRBV5-6; 9 bases map to TRBD2. The junction had 16 bases not matched to a gene; V was cut back by 2 bases and J by 6 bases. Germline V gene sequence: CDR1 SGHDT, CDR2 YYEEEE. This CDR3 region has 18 residues. This chain's CDR3 is CASSLSLAGVYGRDTQYF. CDR3 in DNA: TGTGCCAGCAGCTTATCTTTAGCGGGGGTGTACGGGCGGGATACGCAGTATTTT.

The chain carries TRBV7-8 and TRBJ1-5; no clear D. Trimming took off 3 bases at V and 0 bases at J, with 6 bases between the two ends. The germline gives CDR1 SGHVS, CDR2 FQNEAQ. The CDR3 loop spans 14 amino acids. This CDR3 reads CASSFSDSNQPQHF. In DNA form, the CDR3 reads TGTGCCAGCAGCTTCTCAGATAGCAATCAGCCCCAGCATTTT.

The rearrangement uses TRBV7-7 and TRBJ2-2, with a weak D call TRBD2 (6 bases). The CDR3 covers 14 residues. Germline V gene lookup returns CDR1 SSHAT and CDR2 FNYEAQ (reference sequence). The CDR3 sequence: CALPTDYLTGELFF. The CDR3 DNA reads TGTGCTCTACCTACGGACTATCTCACCGGGGAGCTGTTTTTT. Variable domain in full (rest from reference TRBV7-7 and TRBJ2-2): GAGVSQSPRYKVTKRGQDVTLRCDPISSHATLYWYQQALGQGPEFLTYFNYEAQPDKSGLPSDRFSAERPEGSISTLTIQRTEQRDSAMYRCALPTDYLTGELFFGEGSRLTVL.

The rearrangement uses TRBV5-8 and TRBJ1-4; possible D gene TRBD1, 6 bases. Germline V gives CDR1 SGHTS, CDR2 YDEGEE. The CDR3 runs to 14 residues. The germline V and J ends were trimmed by 4 bases and 10 bases, with 17 bases remaining between them. The CDR3 sequence: CASSPDRRYGKLFF. CDR3 bases: TGTGCCAGCAGCCCTGACAGGCGGTACGGAAAACTGTTTTTT.

This clone was observed many times. An end of the junction differs from the germline gene, which may be a read error. The CDR3 DNA follows: TGTGCCAGTAGTATAGATGCCGGGACTAGCTCCCACAATGAGCAGTTCTTC. This codes for CASSIDAGTSSHNEQFF. This rearrangement joins TRBV19 to TRBJ2-1, with 9 bases identical to TRBD2. Germline-derived CDR1 and CDR2 are LNHDA and SQIVND (reference sequence). This CDR3 comprises 17 residues. Filled out from reference TRBV19 and TRBJ2-1, the complete variable domain reads DGGITQSPKYLFRKEGQNVTLSCEQNLNHDAMYWYRQDPGQGLRLIYYSQIVNDFQKGDIAEGYSVSREKKESFPLTVTSAQKNPTAFYLCASSIDAGTSSHNEQFFGPGTRLTVL.

The V and J genes are TRBV19 and TRBJ1-1; a weak D match, TRBD1 (5 bases). Germline assignment: CDR1 LNHDA and CDR2 SQIVND (reference sequence). Trimming cost V 6 bases and J 5 bases, with 16 bases left between them. CDR3 length equals 14 residues. The CDR3 is CASSTGPGETEAFF. As DNA, the CDR3 is TGTGCCAGTAGCACAGGCCCGGGGGAGACTGAAGCTTTCTTT.

This chain joins TRBV5-6 and TRBJ2-3; 8 bases align to TRBD2. The length of the CDR3 is 15 residues. J lost 1 base, V lost 6 bases, and 7 bases had no gene match. Germline CDR1 SGHDT, CDR2 YYEEEE. The CDR3: CASIGAGGRTDTQYF. As DNA, the CDR3 is TGTGCCAGCATCGGGGCGGGGGGCCGCACAGATACGCAGTATTTT.

The chain has TRBV13 and TRBJ1-5, with D perhaps matching TRBD1 (5 bases). In germline, CDR1 is PRHDT, CDR2 FYEKMQ (reference sequence). The CDR3 is 15 residues long. Trimming took 0 bases from V and 6 from J, leaving 12 bases between them. The CDR3 DNA reads TGTGCCAGCAGCTTAGGTCGCAGGGTCGGTCAGCCCCAGCATTTT. This gives the protein CASSLGRRVGQPQHF.

The chain carries TRBV14 and TRBJ2-5, with TRBD2 as a possible D gene (7 bases). The germline CDR1 and CDR2 sequences are SGHDN and FVKESK. Deletions cut 0 bases from V and 4 bases from J, with 15 bases between. This CDR3 contains 16 residues. The CDR3 sequence: CASSQERGLYGETQYF. The CDR3 nucleotides are TGTGCCAGCAGCCAAGAGCGGGGGCTGTACGGAGAGACCCAGTACTTC.

This chain joins TRBV19 and TRBJ2-7; D unresolved. This CDR3 is 13 amino acids long. CDR1 and CDR2 (germline): LNHDA, SQIVND (reference sequence). The germline V and J ends were trimmed by 5 bases and 6 bases, with 14 bases remaining between them. The DNA of the CDR3 is TGTGCCAGTAGTGGGCTATCCGACGGCGAGCAGTACTTC. It specifies CASSGLSDGEQYF.

This rearrangement joins TRBV19 to TRBJ1-1; 8 nucleotides line up with TRBD1. After removal of 7 bases from V and 5 bases from J, the junction contained 6 bases not matched to a gene. This CDR3 region has 13 residues. Germline V lookup: CDR1 LNHDA, CDR2 SQIVND (reference sequence). The CDR3 reads CASTQGARTEAFF. CDR3 in DNA: TGTGCCAGTACCCAGGGGGCGCGAACTGAAGCTTTCTTT.

In this sample, this clone turned up once. CDR3 nucleotides: TGCGCCAGCAGTGCCGACAGGGAGGCCGGGGAGCTGTTTTTT. Its translation is CASSADREAGELFF. V and J are TRBV10-1 and TRBJ2-2; D is perhaps TRBD1 (7 bases). Trimming took 4 bases from V and 6 from J, leaving 12 bases between them. The CDR3 runs to 14 residues. Germline V gene data show CDR1 as WNHNN and CDR2 as SYGVQD (reference sequence).

This chain links TRBV9 with TRBJ2-2, with 11 bases identical to TRBD1. Looked up from germline, CDR1 is SGDLS and CDR2 is YYNGEE. With V trimmed by 0 bases and J by 6 bases, 7 bases remained unmatched. CDR3 size: 17 residues. CDR3 coding DNA: TGTGCCAGCAGCGTAGGTGGGACAGGGGGGATTGCCGGGGAGCTGTTTTTT. Amino acid sequence: CASSVGGTGGIAGELFF.

This clone was counted a single time. The chain is built from TRBV9 and TRBJ2-7; D is possibly TRBD2 (6 bases). There are 14 residues in the CDR3. From germline, CDR1 is SGDLS and CDR2 YYNGEE. With 0 bases removed from V and 2 bases from J, the gap between germline ends came to 9 bases. Here the CDR3 reads CASSVEGLPYEQYF. CDR3 DNA: TGTGCCAGCAGCGTAGAGGGACTCCCCTACGAGCAGTACTTC.

The chain carries TRBV14 and TRBJ1-2; D is undetermined. The germline V gene encodes CDR1 SGHDN and CDR2 FVKESK. V shed 10 bases and J shed 6 bases, with 9 bases lying between them. The CDR3 contains 10 residues. In DNA, the CDR3 is TGTGCCATCCTTCTCCATGGCTACACCTTC. Translating gives CAILLHGYTF.

The chain recombines TRBV5-1 with TRBJ1-3; D ambiguous. The CDR3 totals 13 residues. V was trimmed by 0 bases and J by 3 bases, leaving 4 bases between them. Per the germline V gene, CDR1 is SGHRS and CDR2 is YFSETQ. The CDR3 sequence: CASSLDFGNTIYF. The CDR3 DNA reads as TGCGCCAGCAGCTTGGACTTTGGAAACACCATATATTTT.

This chain connects TRBV6-6 to TRBJ1-6, with D perhaps matching TRBD1 (6 bases). The germline gives CDR1 MNHNY, CDR2 SVGAGI (reference sequence). V shed 0 bases and J shed 8 bases, with 14 bases lying between them. The CDR3 covers 16 residues. This CDR3 is CASSYSLGATDSPLHF. CDR3 nucleotide sequence: TGTGCCAGCAGTTACTCGTTGGGGGCGACGGATTCACCCCTCCACTTT.

J is TRBJ2-1 and V is TRBV27, with 9 nucleotides matching TRBD1. V lost 9 bases to trimming and J lost 6 bases; unmatched junction nucleotides: 6. CDR3 length equals 13 residues. The germline V gene has CDR1 MNHEY and CDR2 SMNVEV (reference sequence). CDR3: CASRDRVSNEQFF. The CDR3 region has the DNA TGTGCCAGTAGGGACAGGGTGTCCAATGAGCAGTTCTTC.

The chain is built from TRBV18 and TRBJ1-4; D not resolved. Trimming left V 2 bases short and J 2 bases short, with 12 bases between. CDR1 and CDR2 from the germline V gene are KGHSH and LQKENI. The CDR3 covers 16 residues. For the CDR3, the DNA is TGTGCCAGCTCACCATCCGTGCCAGGCACTAATGAAAAACTGTTTTTT. Translating it yields CASSPSVPGTNEKLFF.

In this sample, this clone turned up a few times. The chain joins TRBV11-3 to TRBJ2-1; 8 bases agree with TRBD2. CDR1 SGHNT and CDR2 YENEEA come from the germline V gene. With 5 bases clipped from V and 2 bases from J, the junction kept 5 bases outside the gene matches. This CDR3 is 15 amino acids long. Written as DNA, the CDR3 is TGTGCCAGCAGCCCCGGGACTAGAACCTACAATGAGCAGTTCTTC. Translated: CASSPGTRTYNEQFF.

The chain carries TRBV27 and TRBJ2-7; TRBD1 agrees at 7 bases. V shed 3 bases and J 4 bases; nucleotides not matched to a gene: 3. The CDR3 contains 13 residues. Germline lookup yields CDR1 MNHEY and CDR2 SMNVEV (reference sequence). The CDR3 sequence: CASSLDRWYEQYF. In DNA form, the CDR3 reads TGTGCCAGCAGTTTGGACAGGTGGTACGAGCAGTACTTC.